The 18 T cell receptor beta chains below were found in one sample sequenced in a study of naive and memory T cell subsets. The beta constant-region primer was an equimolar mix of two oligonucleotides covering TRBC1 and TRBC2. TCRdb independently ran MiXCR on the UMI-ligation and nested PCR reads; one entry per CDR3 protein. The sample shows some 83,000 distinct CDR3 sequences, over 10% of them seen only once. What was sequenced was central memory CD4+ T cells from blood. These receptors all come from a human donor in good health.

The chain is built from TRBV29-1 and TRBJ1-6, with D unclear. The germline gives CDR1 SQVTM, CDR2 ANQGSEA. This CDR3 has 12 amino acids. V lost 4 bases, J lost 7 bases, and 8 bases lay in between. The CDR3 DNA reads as TGCAGCGTTGGCACCGGGAATTCACCCCTCCACTTT. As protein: CSVGTGNSPLHF.

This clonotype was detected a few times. CDR3 region: CASSQAPAGGSYEQYF. In nucleotides, the CDR3 is TGTGCCAGCAGCCAAGCGCCGGCGGGAGGGTCCTACGAGCAGTACTTC. The V call is TRBV3-1, the J call TRBJ2-7; 9 bases align to TRBD2. This CDR3 contains 16 residues. Germline trimming cut 1 base from V and 1 base from J; bases unmatched to any gene: 5. CDR1 is LGHDT, CDR2 YNNKEL, per germline (reference sequence).

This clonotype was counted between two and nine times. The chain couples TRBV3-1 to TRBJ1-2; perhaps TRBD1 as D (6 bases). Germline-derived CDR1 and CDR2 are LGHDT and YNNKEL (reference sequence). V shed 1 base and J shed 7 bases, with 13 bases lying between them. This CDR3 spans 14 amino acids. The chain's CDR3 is CASSQATGIGGYTF. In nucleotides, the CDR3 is TGTGCCAGCAGCCAAGCTACAGGGATCGGTGGCTACACCTTC.

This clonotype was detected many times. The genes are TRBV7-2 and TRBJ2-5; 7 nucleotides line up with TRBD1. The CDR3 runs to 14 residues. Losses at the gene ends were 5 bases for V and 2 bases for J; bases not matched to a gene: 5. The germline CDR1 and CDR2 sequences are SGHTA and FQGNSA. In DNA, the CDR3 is TGTGCCAGCAGCCCCGGGACAGCACAAGAGACCCAGTACTTC. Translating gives CASSPGTAQETQYF.

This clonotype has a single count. The CDR3 reads CASSLKWGQETQYF. CDR3 DNA: TGTGCCAGCAGCTTAAAATGGGGCCAAGAGACCCAGTACTTC. The V and J genes are TRBV7-2 and TRBJ2-5; D unresolved. With 2 bases removed from V and 1 base from J, the gap between germline ends came to 8 bases. Per the germline V gene, CDR1 is SGHTA and CDR2 is FQGNSA. The CDR3 has 14 amino acids.

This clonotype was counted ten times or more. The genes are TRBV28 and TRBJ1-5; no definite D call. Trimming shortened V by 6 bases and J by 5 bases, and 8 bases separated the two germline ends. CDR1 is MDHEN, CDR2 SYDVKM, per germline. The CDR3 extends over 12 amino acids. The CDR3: CASRPSDQPQHF. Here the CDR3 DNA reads TGTGCCAGCAGGCCCAGTGATCAGCCCCAGCATTTT.

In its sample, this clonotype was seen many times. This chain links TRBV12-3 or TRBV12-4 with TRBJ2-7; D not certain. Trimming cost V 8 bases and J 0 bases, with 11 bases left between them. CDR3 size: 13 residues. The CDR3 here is CASSLLNSYEQYF. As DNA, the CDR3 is TGTGCCAGCTCCTTACTGAACTCCTACGAGCAGTACTTC.

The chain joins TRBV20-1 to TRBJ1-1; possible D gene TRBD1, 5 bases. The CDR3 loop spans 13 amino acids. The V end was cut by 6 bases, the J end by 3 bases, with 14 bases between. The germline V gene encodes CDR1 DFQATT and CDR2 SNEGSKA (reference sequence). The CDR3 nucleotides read TGCAGTGCCCTCGGCAGGGTCTACACTGAAGCTTTCTTT. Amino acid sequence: CSALGRVYTEAFF.

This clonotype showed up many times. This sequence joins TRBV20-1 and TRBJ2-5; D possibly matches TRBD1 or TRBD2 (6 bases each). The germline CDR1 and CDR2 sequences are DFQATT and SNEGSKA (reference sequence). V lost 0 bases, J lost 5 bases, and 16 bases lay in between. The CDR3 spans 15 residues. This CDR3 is CSARDKWGARETQYF. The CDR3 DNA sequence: TGCAGTGCTAGAGATAAATGGGGGGCGAGGGAGACCCAGTACTTC.

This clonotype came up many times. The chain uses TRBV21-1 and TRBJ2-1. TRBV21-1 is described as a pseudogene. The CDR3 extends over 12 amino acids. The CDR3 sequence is CATCDPYNEQFF. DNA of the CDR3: TGTGCCACCTGCGACCCCTACAATGAGCAGTTCTTC.

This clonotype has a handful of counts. Here the CDR3 reads CASSQGQGAFYEQYF. CDR3 DNA: TGTGCCAGCAGCCAGGGACAGGGGGCTTTCTACGAGCAGTACTTC. V is TRBV7-2 and J is TRBJ2-7; 12 nucleotides agree with TRBD1. CDR3 length equals 15 residues. With V trimmed by 5 bases and J by 3 bases, 5 bases remained unmatched. Germline V gene data show CDR1 as SGHTA and CDR2 as FQGNSA. The complete variable domain, with remaining parts taken from reference TRBV7-2 and TRBJ2-7, reads GAGVSQSPSNKVTEKGKDVELRCDPISGHTALYWYRQSLGQGLEFLIYFQGNSAPDKSGLPSDRFSAERTGGSVSTLTIQRTQQEDSAVYLCASSQGQGAFYEQYFGPGTRLTVT.

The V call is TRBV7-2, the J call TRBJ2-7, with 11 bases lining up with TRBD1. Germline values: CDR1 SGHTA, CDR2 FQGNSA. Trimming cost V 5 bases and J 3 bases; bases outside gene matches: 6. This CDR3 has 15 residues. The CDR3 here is CASSETGTGGYEQYF. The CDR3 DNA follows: TGTGCCAGCAGCGAAACCGGGACAGGGGGCTACGAGCAGTACTTC.

The CDR3 DNA is TGTGCCACAAACTATGGGCAGAAGAATTCACCCCTCCACTTT. It is translated as CATNYGQKNSPLHF. The chain carries TRBV10-3 and TRBJ1-6; unclear D gene. V was clipped by 10 bases and J by 7 bases, with 17 bases between them. CDR3 length: 14 amino acids. Germline V gene lookup returns CDR1 ENHRY and CDR2 SYGVKD.

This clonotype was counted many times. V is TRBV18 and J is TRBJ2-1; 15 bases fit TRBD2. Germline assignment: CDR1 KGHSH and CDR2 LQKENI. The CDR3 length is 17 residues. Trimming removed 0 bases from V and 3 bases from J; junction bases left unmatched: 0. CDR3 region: CASSPPGLAGGYNEQFF. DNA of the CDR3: TGTGCCAGCTCACCACCGGGACTAGCGGGAGGCTACAATGAGCAGTTCTTC.

CDR3 region: CSQTGTSGYEQYF. The CDR3 nucleotides read TGCAGCCAAACCGGGACTAGCGGCTACGAGCAGTACTTC. The V gene is TRBV20-1, the J gene TRBJ2-7; 11 nucleotides agree with TRBD2. This CDR3 region has 13 residues. Looked up from germline, CDR1 is DFQATT and CDR2 is SNEGSKA (reference sequence).

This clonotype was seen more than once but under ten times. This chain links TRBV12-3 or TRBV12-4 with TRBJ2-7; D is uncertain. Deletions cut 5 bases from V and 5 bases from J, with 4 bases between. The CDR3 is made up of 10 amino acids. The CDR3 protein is CASSIHEQYF. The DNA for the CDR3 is TGTGCCAGCAGTATCCACGAGCAGTACTTC.

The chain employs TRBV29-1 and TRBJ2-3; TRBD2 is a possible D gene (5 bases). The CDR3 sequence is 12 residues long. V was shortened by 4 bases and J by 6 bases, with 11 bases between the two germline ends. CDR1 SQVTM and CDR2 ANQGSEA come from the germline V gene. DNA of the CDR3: TGCAGCGTTGGTGGGAGCCCGGATACGCAGTATTTT. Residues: CSVGGSPDTQYF.

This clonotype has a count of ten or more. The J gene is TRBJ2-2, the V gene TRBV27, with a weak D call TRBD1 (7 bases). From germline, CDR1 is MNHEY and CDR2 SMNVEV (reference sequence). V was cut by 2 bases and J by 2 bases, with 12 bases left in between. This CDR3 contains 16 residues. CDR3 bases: TGTGCCAGCAGTTTACGCGGGACAGCCAACACCGGGGAGCTGTTTTTT. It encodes CASSLRGTANTGELFF.